This record looks at one T cell receptor beta chain sequence and its context. Its cognate antigen is unknown. The investigators amplified TCR beta CDR3 regions from RNA transcripts. With the HTBI primer set, the TCR CDR3 went through a first round of RT-PCR. TCRdb used MiXCR to reprocess the multiplex PCR reads, holding one entry per CDR3 protein. The table has under 300,000 distinct CDR3 sequences, approximately 13% seen once. These data are taken from a study of T cells in Graves' hyperthyroidism and ophthalmopathy. Study-wide findings and caveats: Progression to ophthalmopathy was predicted a median of about 6.6 months early.

The germline V gene encodes CDR1 DFQATT and CDR2 SNEGSKA (reference sequence). The CDR3 covers 14 residues. What was sequenced was blood. The chain recombines TRBV20-1 with TRBJ2-1; D possibly corresponds to TRBD1 (6 bases). The receptor was derived from a middle-aged woman with Graves' hyperthyroidism. The DNA for the CDR3 is TGCAGCCAAGGCACGGACAGCGTCTACAATGAGCAGTTCTTC. This sequence encodes CSQGTDSVYNEQFF.